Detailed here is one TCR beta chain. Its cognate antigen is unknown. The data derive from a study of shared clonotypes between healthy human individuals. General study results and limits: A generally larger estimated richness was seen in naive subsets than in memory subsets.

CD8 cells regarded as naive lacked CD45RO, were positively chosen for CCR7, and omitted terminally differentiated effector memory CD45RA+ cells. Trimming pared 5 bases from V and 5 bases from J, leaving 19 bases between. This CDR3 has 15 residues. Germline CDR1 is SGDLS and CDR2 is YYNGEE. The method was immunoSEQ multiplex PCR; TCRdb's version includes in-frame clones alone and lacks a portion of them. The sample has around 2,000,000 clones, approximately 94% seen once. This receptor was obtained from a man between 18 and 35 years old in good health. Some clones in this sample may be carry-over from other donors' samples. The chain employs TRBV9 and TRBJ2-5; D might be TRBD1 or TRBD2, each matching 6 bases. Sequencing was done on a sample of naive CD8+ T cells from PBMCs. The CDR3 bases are TGTGCCAGCAGACCGACCACGGGGGCGCGCGAGACCCAGTACTTC. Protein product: CASRPTTGARETQYF. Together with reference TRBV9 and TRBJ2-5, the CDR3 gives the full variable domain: DSGVTQTPKHLITATGQRVTLRCSPRSGDLSVYWYQQSLDQGLQFLIQYYNGEERAKGNILERFSAQQFPDLHSELNLSSLELGDSALYFCASRPTTGARETQYFGPGTRLLVL.